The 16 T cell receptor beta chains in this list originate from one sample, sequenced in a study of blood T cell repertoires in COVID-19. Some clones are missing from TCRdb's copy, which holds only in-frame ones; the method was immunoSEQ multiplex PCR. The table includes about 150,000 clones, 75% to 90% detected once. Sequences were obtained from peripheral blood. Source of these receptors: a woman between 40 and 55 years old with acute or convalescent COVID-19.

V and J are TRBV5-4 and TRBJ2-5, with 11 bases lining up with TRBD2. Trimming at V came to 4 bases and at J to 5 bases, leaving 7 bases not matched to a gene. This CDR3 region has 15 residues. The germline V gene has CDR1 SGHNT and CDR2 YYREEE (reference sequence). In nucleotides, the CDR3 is TGTGCCAGCAGCCTCTATAGCGGGAGGGTCGAGACCCAGTACTTC. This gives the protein CASSLYSGRVETQYF.

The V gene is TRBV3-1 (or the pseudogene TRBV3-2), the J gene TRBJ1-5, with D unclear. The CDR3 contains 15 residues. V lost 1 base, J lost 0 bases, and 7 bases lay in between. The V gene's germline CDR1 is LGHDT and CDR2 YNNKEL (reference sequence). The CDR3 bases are TGTGCCAGCAGCCAAGCGGGTAATAGCAATCAGCCCCAGCATTTT. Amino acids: CASSQAGNSNQPQHF.

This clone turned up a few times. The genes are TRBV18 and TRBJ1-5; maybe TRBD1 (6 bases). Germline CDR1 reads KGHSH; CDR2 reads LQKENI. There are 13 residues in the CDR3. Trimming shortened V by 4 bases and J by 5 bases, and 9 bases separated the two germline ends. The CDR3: CASSQGQYQPQHF. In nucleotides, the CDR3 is TGTGCCAGCTCACAAGGACAGTATCAGCCCCAGCATTTT.

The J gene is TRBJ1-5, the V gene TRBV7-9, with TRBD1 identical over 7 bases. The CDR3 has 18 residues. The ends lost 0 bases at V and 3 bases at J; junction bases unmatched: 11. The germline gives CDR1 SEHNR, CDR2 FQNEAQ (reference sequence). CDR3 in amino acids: CASSLAPLQGSLNQPQHF. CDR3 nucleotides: TGTGCCAGCAGCTTAGCCCCCCTACAGGGGTCCCTCAATCAGCCCCAGCATTTT.

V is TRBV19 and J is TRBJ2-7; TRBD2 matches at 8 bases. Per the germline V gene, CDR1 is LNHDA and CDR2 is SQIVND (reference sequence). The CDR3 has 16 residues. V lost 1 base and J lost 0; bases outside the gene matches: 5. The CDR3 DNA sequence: TGTGCCAGTAGTATAGCTCCTAGCGGGTTCTCCTACGAGCAGTACTTC. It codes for CASSIAPSGFSYEQYF.

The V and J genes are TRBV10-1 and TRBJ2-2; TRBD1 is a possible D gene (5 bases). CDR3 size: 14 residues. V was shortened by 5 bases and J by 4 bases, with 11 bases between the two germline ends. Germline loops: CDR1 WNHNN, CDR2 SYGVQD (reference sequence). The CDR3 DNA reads TGCGCCAGCAGTAAAAGACAGACCACCGGGGAGCTGTTTTTT. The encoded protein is CASSKRQTTGELFF.

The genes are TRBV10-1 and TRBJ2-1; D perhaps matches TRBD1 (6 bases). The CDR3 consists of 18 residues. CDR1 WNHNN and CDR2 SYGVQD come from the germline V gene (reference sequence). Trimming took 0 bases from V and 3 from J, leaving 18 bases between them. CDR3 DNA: TGCGCCAGCAGTGAGTCCGGGGAGACAGGCTCACACTACAATGAGCAGTTCTTC. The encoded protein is CASSESGETGSHYNEQFF.

DNA of the CDR3: TGTACCACGGGTTCCGTCGGGGAGCTGTTTTTT. It specifies CTTGSVGELFF. The rearrangement joins TRBV6-5 to TRBJ2-2, with D uncertain. There are 11 residues in the CDR3. Germline lookup yields CDR1 MNHEY and CDR2 SVGAGI.

As DNA, the CDR3 is TGTGCCAGCAGCTTTGCACACACAGATACGCAGTATTTT. This translates into CASSFAHTDTQYF. This rearrangement joins TRBV7-3 to TRBJ2-3, with no clear D. V was pared by 3 bases and J by 2 bases, with 6 bases between. The CDR3 spans 13 residues. CDR1 is SGHTA, CDR2 FQGTGA, per germline.

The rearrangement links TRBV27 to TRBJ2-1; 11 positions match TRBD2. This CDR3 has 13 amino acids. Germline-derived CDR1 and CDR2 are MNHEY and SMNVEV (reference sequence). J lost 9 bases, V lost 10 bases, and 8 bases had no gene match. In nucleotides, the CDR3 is TGTGCCACGACTAGCGGGATCTGGGGTGAGCAGTTCTTC. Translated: CATTSGIWGEQFF.

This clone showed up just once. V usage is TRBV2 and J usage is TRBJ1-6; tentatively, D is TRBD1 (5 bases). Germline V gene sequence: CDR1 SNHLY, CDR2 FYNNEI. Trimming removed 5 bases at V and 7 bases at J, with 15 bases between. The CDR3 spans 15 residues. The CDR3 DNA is TGTGCCAGCAGTCCAGAATCCGGGGGGAATTCACCCCTCCACTTT. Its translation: CASSPESGGNSPLHF.

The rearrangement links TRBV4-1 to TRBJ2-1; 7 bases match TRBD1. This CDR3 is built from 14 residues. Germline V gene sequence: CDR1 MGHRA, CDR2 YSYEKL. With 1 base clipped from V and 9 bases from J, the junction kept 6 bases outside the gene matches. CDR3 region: CASSQGNNRGEQFF. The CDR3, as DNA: TGCGCCAGCAGCCAAGGCAATAACAGGGGTGAGCAGTTCTTC.

As DNA, the CDR3 is TGTGCCAGCAGCCAAGAAGTAGCGGGGGGGCAGTTCTTC. Translation: CASSQEVAGGQFF. This chain joins TRBV3-1 (or the pseudogene TRBV3-2) and TRBJ2-1; 10 bases line up with TRBD2. CDR1 is LGHDT and CDR2 is YNNKEL in the germline V gene (reference sequence). This CDR3 has 13 residues. Losses at the gene ends were 0 bases for V and 12 bases for J; bases not matched to a gene: 2.

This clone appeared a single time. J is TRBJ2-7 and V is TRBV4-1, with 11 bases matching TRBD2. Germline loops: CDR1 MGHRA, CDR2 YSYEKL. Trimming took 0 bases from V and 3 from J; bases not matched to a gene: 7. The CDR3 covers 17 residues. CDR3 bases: TGCGCCAGCAGCCAAGAGATACCGGGACTAGCGGTCTACGAGCAGTACTTC. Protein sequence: CASSQEIPGLAVYEQYF.

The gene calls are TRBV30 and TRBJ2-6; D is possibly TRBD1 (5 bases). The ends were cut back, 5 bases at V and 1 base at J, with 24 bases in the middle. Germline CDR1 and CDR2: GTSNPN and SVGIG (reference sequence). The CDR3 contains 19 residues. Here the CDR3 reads CAWLTGRAGSSSGANVLTF. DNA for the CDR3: TGTGCCTGGCTAACGGGCCGGGCAGGGTCTTCGTCTGGGGCCAACGTCCTGACTTTC.

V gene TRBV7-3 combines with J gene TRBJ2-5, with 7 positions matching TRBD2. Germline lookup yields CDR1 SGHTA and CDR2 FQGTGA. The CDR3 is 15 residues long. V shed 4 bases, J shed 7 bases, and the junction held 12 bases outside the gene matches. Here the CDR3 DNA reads TGTGCCAGCAGCTCCGGGAGCGGGATCTCAGGGACCCAGTACTTC. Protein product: CASSSGSGISGTQYF. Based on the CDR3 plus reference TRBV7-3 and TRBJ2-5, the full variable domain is GAGVSQTPSNKVTEKGKYVELRCDPISGHTALYWYRQSLGQGPEFLIYFQGTGAADDSGLPNDRFFAVRPEGSVSTLKIQRTERGDSAVYLCASSSGSGISGTQYFGPGTRLLVL.